This TCR beta chain was sequenced in a study of blood T cell repertoires in COVID-19. Repertoires were generated with immunoSEQ multiplex PCR, while TCRdb's copy carries only in-frame clones and drops some. The sample holds some 64,000 clones, around 77% seen once. The sequenced sample consisted of peripheral blood. This receptor was obtained from a man aged 80 or over with active or convalescent COVID-19.

The CDR3 nucleotides are TGTGCCAGCTCACCAGCGGGAATATTGGACAATCAGCCCCAGCATTTT. This translates into CASSPAGILDNQPQHF. The rearrangement links TRBV18 to TRBJ1-5; D call uncertain. The CDR3 sequence is 16 residues long. Trimming shortened V by 2 bases and J by 3 bases, and 14 bases separated the two germline ends. Germline V gene sequence: CDR1 KGHSH, CDR2 LQKENI.